One and the same sample provided the 27 T cell receptor beta chains below, sequenced in a study of OX40 agonist ivuxolimab in advanced cancers. Sequenced by immunoSEQ multiplex PCR; TCRdb stores in-frame clones only, minus some. The data contain 63,000 or so clones, approximately 81% of them singletons. The sequenced sample was CD4+ or CD8+ T cells sorted from blood, obtained in a trial of the OX40 agonist ivuxolimab. The receptors here all came from an adult with an advanced solid tumor such as melanoma, head and neck, liver or kidney cancer.

This chain joins TRBV30 and TRBJ1-1; the D gene is possibly TRBD1 (5 bases). This CDR3 contains 14 residues. Per germline, CDR1 GTSNPN and CDR2 SVGIG (reference sequence). Trimming shortened V by 2 bases and J by 8 bases, and 18 bases separated the two germline ends. The CDR3 here is CAWSHHRIRLEAFF. Here the CDR3 DNA reads TGTGCCTGGAGTCATCACAGGATTCGGCTGGAAGCTTTCTTT.

In its sample, this clone was seen a few times. For the CDR3, the DNA is TGTGCCAGCAGTGTGGCGGGAGGTCAGCCCCAGCATTTT. Translated: CASSVAGGQPQHF. This rearrangement joins TRBV25-1 to TRBJ1-5, with D unclear. The germline CDR1 and CDR2 sequences are MGHDK and SYGVNS. CDR3 length: 13 amino acids. V lost 4 bases and J lost 6, with 10 bases in between.

V is TRBV2 and J is TRBJ2-7; 8 bases agree with TRBD1. CDR3 length: 13 residues. Trimming at V came to 5 bases and at J to 7 bases, leaving 7 bases not matched to a gene. CDR1 SNHLY and CDR2 FYNNEI come from the germline V gene. The CDR3, as DNA: TGTGCCAGCAGTTCCGGGACAGGTAGGGAGCAGTACTTC. Translated, it gives CASSSGTGREQYF.

The chain employs TRBV12-5 and TRBJ1-3; D ambiguous. V lost 5 bases to trimming and J lost 4 bases, with 6 bases between them. Germline V lookup: CDR1 LGHNT, CDR2 FRNRAP. The CDR3 sequence is 12 residues long. CDR3 sequence (DNA): TGTGCTAGTGGTGGCCGCGGAAACACCATATATTTT. This sequence encodes CASGGRGNTIYF.

The gene calls are TRBV5-4 and TRBJ2-7; D is unresolved. The CDR3 is 12 residues long. Trimming stripped 0 bases from V and 3 bases from J, with 4 bases between. Germline lookup yields CDR1 SGHNT and CDR2 YYREEE (reference sequence). Here the CDR3 DNA reads TGTGCCAGCAGCTTGGATAACTACGAGCAGTACTTC. This sequence encodes CASSLDNYEQYF.

This clone has a handful of counts. The chain joins TRBV6-4 to TRBJ1-5; 9 nucleotides line up with TRBD1. CDR1 and CDR2 from the germline V gene are MRHNA and SNTAGT. The CDR3 is 15 amino acids. J lost 2 bases, V lost 5 bases, and 4 bases had no gene match. This CDR3 is CASSRTGEGNQPQHF. DNA of the CDR3: TGTGCCAGCAGTCGGACAGGGGAAGGCAATCAGCCCCAGCATTTT.

This clone was seen a handful of times. The rearrangement links TRBV6-1 to TRBJ1-1; D remains unclear. CDR1 is MNHNS, CDR2 SASEGT, per germline. This CDR3 region has 12 residues. V lost 9 bases and J lost 2, with 10 bases in between. In nucleotides, the CDR3 is TGTGCCAGTGGGCGGGGTAACACTGAAGCTTTCTTT. Residues: CASGRGNTEAFF.

The CDR3 spells CASSIPGQGSNEQFF. The CDR3 bases are TGTGCCAGTAGTATTCCGGGACAGGGGTCCAATGAGCAGTTCTTC. The V and J genes are TRBV19 and TRBJ2-1, with 10 bases lining up with TRBD1. The V gene end was trimmed by 3 bases and the J gene end by 6 bases; junction bases not matched to a gene: 5. This CDR3 comprises 15 residues. Per the germline V gene, CDR1 is LNHDA and CDR2 is SQIVND (reference sequence).

The gene calls are TRBV5-1 and TRBJ2-1, with TRBD2 identical over 9 bases. Losses at the gene ends were 6 bases for V and 10 bases for J; bases not matched to a gene: 8. Germline CDR1 is SGHRS and CDR2 is YFSETQ. The CDR3 extends over 13 amino acids. The CDR3 region has the DNA TGCGCCAGCAAGGCGGGGGGGGACCGGGAGCAGTTCTTC. This codes for CASKAGGDREQFF.

V gene TRBV7-9 combines with J gene TRBJ2-7; TRBD2 matches 11 bases. CDR1 and CDR2 from the germline V gene are SEHNR and FQNEAQ (reference sequence). The CDR3 has 16 amino acids. With V trimmed by 5 bases and J by 0 bases, 6 bases remained unmatched. CDR3 nucleotide sequence: TGTGCCAGCAGCCAAATAGCGGGGGGGCCCTCCTACGAGCAGTACTTC. The encoded protein is CASSQIAGGPSYEQYF.

The count of this clone is one. The rearrangement joins TRBV29-1 to TRBJ1-3; D remains ambiguous. The V gene lost 4 bases and the J gene lost 6 bases, with 10 bases spanning the gap. The germline V gene encodes CDR1 SQVTM and CDR2 ANQGSEA. This CDR3 is built from 12 residues. Here the CDR3 reads CSVVSGENTIYF. The CDR3 region has the DNA TGCAGCGTTGTATCCGGGGAAAACACCATATATTTT.

The chain employs TRBV30 and TRBJ1-3, with 7 bases matching TRBD1. After removal of 5 bases from V and 7 bases from J, the junction contained 11 bases not matched to a gene. Germline CDR1 and CDR2: GTSNPN and SVGIG (reference sequence). CDR3 length: 14 amino acids. CDR3 in amino acids: CAWDPTGYGNTIYF. CDR3 sequence (DNA): TGTGCCTGGGACCCGACAGGGTACGGCAACACCATATATTTT. The complete variable domain, with remaining parts taken from reference TRBV30 and TRBJ1-3, reads SQTIHQWPATLVQPVGSPLSLECTVEGTSNPNLYWYRQAAGRGLQLLFYSVGIGQISSEVPQNLSASRPQDRQFILSSKKLLLSDSGFYLCAWDPTGYGNTIYFGEGSWLTVV.

The chain's CDR3 is CASSLGRQYF. CDR3 bases: TGTGCCAGCAGCTTAGGGAGACAGTACTTC. The genes are TRBV11-2 and TRBJ2-7; D is ambiguous. V was cut by 1 base and J by 10 bases, with 5 bases left in between. CDR3 length: 10 residues. Germline CDR1 SGHAT, CDR2 FQNNGV.

The J gene is TRBJ2-2, the V gene TRBV5-1; D is ambiguous. The CDR3 has 15 residues. From germline, CDR1 is SGHRS and CDR2 YFSETQ. The V end lost 2 bases, the J end lost 0 bases, and 8 bases lay between the germline ends. This CDR3 reads CASSFLGPNTGELFF. As DNA, the CDR3 is TGCGCCAGCAGCTTCCTCGGACCGAACACCGGGGAGCTGTTTTTT.

As concerns this clone: One end of the junction does not line up with germline, which may come from a read error. This chain uses TRBV4-2 with TRBJ1-5, with TRBD1 as a possible D gene (6 bases). Germline CDR1 LGHNA, CDR2 YNFKEQ. This CDR3 is 15 amino acids long. In nucleotides, the CDR3 is TGTGCCAGCAGTCAAGAATTGACGGGGGCTCAGCCCCAGCATTTT. Protein: CASSQELTGAQPQHF.

The chain employs TRBV5-8 and TRBJ2-4, with 8 positions matching TRBD1. Germline CDR1 reads SGHTS; CDR2 reads YDEGEE. After removal of 0 bases from V and 0 bases from J, the junction contained 5 bases not matched to a gene. CDR3 length: 17 amino acids. The CDR3, as DNA: TGTGCCAGCAGCTTGGGGGGGACAGGAATAGCCAAAAACATTCAGTACTTC. Amino acids: CASSLGGTGIAKNIQYF.

This chain uses TRBV20-1 with TRBJ2-5; 8 bases match TRBD2. The germline V gene has CDR1 DFQATT and CDR2 SNEGSKA (reference sequence). The CDR3 length is 11 residues. V trimming: 5 bases; J trimming: 9 bases; junction bases outside the gene matches: 5. The CDR3 loop is CSASDGGAQYF. DNA of the CDR3: TGCAGTGCTTCGGACGGGGGGGCCCAGTACTTC.

The chain combines TRBV5-1 with TRBJ2-3; 8 bases fit TRBD2. This CDR3 region has 17 residues. The germline CDR1 and CDR2 sequences are SGHRS and YFSETQ. V lost 0 bases to trimming and J lost 1 base; unmatched junction nucleotides: 7. CDR3 nucleotides: TGCGCCAGCAGCTTGGTCGTCGTCGGGGGGGGCACAGATACGCAGTATTTT. Its translation: CASSLVVVGGGTDTQYF. Full variable domain (outside the CDR3, taken from reference TRBV5-1 and TRBJ2-3): KAGVTQTPRYLIKTRGQQVTLSCSPISGHRSVSWYQQTPGQGLQFLFEYFSETQRNKGNFPGRFSGRQFSNSRSEMNVSTLELGDSALYLCASSLVVVGGGTDTQYFGPGTRLTVL.

V is TRBV18 and J is TRBJ1-4, with D perhaps TRBD1 (5 bases). Trimming removed 6 bases at V and 8 bases at J, with 16 bases between. The CDR3 loop spans 14 amino acids. Germline V gene data show CDR1 as KGHSH and CDR2 as LQKENI. CDR3 sequence (DNA): TGTGCCAGCTCCTCGGCGACATACAGGGAAAAACTGTTTTTT. This encodes CASSSATYREKLFF.

DNA for the CDR3: TGTGCCAGCGGACCGACGTCGGGGGGCGCCTATGGCTACACCTTC. Protein: CASGPTSGGAYGYTF. The V gene is TRBV6-5, the J gene TRBJ1-2; D may be TRBD1 (6 bases). This CDR3 has 15 residues. The germline V gene encodes CDR1 MNHEY and CDR2 SVGAGI. V was shortened by 8 bases and J by 4 bases, with 20 bases between the two germline ends.

The chain employs TRBV5-1 and TRBJ2-2, with 7 bases lining up with TRBD1. CDR3 length equals 15 residues. Trimming at V came to 6 bases and at J to 5 bases, leaving 10 bases not matched to a gene. The germline V gene has CDR1 SGHRS and CDR2 YFSETQ. Written as DNA, the CDR3 is TGCGCCAGCATTTCAGGGACAGTAGGAACCGGGGAGCTGTTTTTT. Its protein product is CASISGTVGTGELFF.

This clone was seen once. This chain joins TRBV4-1 and TRBJ2-5; 10 bases map to TRBD1. CDR3 length equals 22 residues. Germline V gives CDR1 MGHRA, CDR2 YSYEKL. Germline trimming cut 5 bases from V and 3 bases from J; bases unmatched to any gene: 27. Written as DNA, the CDR3 is TGCGCCAGCAGCAACAGACAGGGGGCGAGTTCGGAGAAAGTGGGTCTCAAAGAGACCCAGTACTTC. Its translation: CASSNRQGASSEKVGLKETQYF.

The genes are TRBV6-6 and TRBJ1-1; 9 bases are a match to TRBD1. Germline V gene lookup returns CDR1 MNHNY and CDR2 SVGAGI (reference sequence). After removal of 10 bases from V and 1 base from J, the junction contained 7 bases not matched to a gene. The CDR3 sequence is 14 residues long. The CDR3 loop reads CATLQGARNTEAFF. The CDR3 DNA reads as TGTGCCACCCTACAGGGGGCGAGGAACACTGAAGCTTTCTTT.

The chain employs TRBV18 and TRBJ1-1; tentative D call: TRBD1 (6 bases). CDR1 and CDR2 from the germline V gene are KGHSH and LQKENI. Trimming pared 2 bases from V and 3 bases from J, leaving 10 bases between. The CDR3 has 14 amino acids. The CDR3 spells CASSPKQGDTEAFF. The CDR3 nucleotides read TGTGCCAGCTCACCAAAACAGGGAGACACTGAAGCTTTCTTT.

The rearrangement joins TRBV7-9 to TRBJ2-1; D possibly corresponds to TRBD2 (6 bases). This CDR3 region has 16 residues. Between the trimmed V and J ends, which lost 1 base and 1 base, there was a span of 11 bases. Looked up from germline, CDR1 is SEHNR and CDR2 is FQNEAQ (reference sequence). CDR3 nucleotides: TGTGCCAGCAGCTTAGGATACGGGGGATCCTACAATGAGCAGTTCTTC. It is translated as CASSLGYGGSYNEQFF.

The chain has TRBV5-4 and TRBJ2-7; weak D call: TRBD2 (5 bases). CDR1 is SGHNT and CDR2 is YYREEE in the germline V gene (reference sequence). The CDR3 spans 13 residues. The V and J ends lost 0 bases and 10 bases respectively, with 14 bases between them. The CDR3 nucleotides are TGTGCCAGCAGCTTGGAAGGTGTATCGGGACAGTACTTC. Its translation: CASSLEGVSGQYF.

The table lists this clone with a count of one. The chain employs TRBV5-5 and TRBJ2-5; D not certain. The V gene's germline CDR1 is SGHKS and CDR2 YYEKEE (reference sequence). The V end lost 4 bases, the J end lost 7 bases, and 14 bases lay between the germline ends. The CDR3 loop spans 13 amino acids. The CDR3 is CASSPDLGRTQYF. The CDR3 region has the DNA TGTGCCAGCAGCCCCGACCTGGGCAGGACCCAGTACTTC.